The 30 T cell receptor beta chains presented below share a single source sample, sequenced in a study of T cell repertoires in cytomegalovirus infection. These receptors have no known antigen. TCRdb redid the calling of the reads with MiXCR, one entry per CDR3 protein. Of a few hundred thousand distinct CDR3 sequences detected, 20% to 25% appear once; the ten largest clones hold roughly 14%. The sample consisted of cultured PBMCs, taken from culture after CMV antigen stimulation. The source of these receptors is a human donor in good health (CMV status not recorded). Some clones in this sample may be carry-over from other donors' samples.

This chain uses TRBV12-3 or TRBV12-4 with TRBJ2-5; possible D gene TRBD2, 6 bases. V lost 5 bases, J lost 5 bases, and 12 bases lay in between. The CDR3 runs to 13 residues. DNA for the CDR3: TGTGCCAGCAGTCCCCGGAGGGAGGAGACCCAGTACTTC. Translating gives CASSPRREETQYF.

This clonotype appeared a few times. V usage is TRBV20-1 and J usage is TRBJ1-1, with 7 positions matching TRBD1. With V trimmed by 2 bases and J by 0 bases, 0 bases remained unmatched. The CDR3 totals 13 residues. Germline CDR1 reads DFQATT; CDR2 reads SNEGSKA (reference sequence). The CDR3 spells CSARTGVNTEAFF. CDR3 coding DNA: TGCAGTGCTAGAACAGGGGTGAACACTGAAGCTTTCTTT.

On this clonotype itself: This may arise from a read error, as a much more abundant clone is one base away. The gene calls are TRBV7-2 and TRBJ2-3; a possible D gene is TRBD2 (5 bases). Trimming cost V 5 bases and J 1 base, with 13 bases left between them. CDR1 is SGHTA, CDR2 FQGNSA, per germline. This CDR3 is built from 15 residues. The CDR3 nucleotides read TGTGCCAGCAGCCCCCGGGAAGCCGGCACAGATACGCAGTATTTT. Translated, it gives CASSPREAGTDTQYF. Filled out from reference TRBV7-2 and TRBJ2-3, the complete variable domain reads GAGVSQSPSNKVTEKGKDVELRCDPISGHTALYWYRQSLGQGLEFLIYFQGNSAPDKSGLPSDRFSAERTGGSVSTLTIQRTQQEDSAVYLCASSPREAGTDTQYFGPGTRLTVL.

In DNA, the CDR3 is TGTGCCAGCAGCTTAGGAGGGGGCTATGAGCAGTTCTTC. Protein: CASSLGGGYEQFF. The chain links TRBV7-2 to TRBJ2-1; TRBD1 aligns across 7 bases. With V trimmed by 1 base and J by 8 bases, 2 bases remained unmatched. Germline V gene sequence: CDR1 SGHTA, CDR2 FQGNSA. CDR3 size: 13 residues.

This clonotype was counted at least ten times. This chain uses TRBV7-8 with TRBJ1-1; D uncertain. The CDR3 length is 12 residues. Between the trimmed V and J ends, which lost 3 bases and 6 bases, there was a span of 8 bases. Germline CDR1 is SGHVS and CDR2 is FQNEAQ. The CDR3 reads CASSFQYAEAFF. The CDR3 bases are TGTGCCAGCAGCTTCCAGTACGCTGAAGCTTTCTTT.

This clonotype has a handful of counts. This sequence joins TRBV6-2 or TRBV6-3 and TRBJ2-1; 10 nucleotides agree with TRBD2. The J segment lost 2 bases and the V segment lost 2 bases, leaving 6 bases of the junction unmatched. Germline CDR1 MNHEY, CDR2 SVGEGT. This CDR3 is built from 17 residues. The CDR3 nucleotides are TGTGCCAGCAGTTACGCGGCTAGCGGGAGCCCCTACAATGAGCAGTTCTTC. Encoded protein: CASSYAASGSPYNEQFF.

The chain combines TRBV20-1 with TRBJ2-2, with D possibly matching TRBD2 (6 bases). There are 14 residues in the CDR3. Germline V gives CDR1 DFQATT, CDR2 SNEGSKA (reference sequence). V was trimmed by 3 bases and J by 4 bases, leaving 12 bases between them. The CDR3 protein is CSASLAPTTGELFF. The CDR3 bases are TGCAGTGCTAGCCTAGCGCCCACCACCGGGGAGCTGTTTTTT.

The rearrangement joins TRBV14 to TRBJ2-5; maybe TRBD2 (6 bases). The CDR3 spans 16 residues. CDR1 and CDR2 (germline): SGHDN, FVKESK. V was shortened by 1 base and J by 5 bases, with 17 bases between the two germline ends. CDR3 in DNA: TGTGCCAGCAGCCAAGCGCGGGGAAGTAAAGCGGAGACCCAGTACTTC. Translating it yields CASSQARGSKAETQYF.

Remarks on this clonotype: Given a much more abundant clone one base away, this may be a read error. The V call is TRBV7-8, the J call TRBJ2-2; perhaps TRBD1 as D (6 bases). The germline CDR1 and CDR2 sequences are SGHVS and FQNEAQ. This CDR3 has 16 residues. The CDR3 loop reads CARSPPGHANTGELFF. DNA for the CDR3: TGTGCCCGCAGCCCACCGGGACACGCGAACACCGGGGAGCTGTTTTTT.

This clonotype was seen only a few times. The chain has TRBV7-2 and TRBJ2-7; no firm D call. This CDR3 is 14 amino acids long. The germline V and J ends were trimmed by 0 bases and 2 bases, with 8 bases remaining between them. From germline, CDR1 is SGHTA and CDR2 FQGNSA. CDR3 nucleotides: TGTGCCAGCAGCTTAGCTGTTGCGACCTACGAGCAGTACTTC. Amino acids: CASSLAVATYEQYF. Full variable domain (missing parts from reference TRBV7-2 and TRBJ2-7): GAGVSQSPSNKVTEKGKDVELRCDPISGHTALYWYRQSLGQGLEFLIYFQGNSAPDKSGLPSDRFSAERTGGSVSTLTIQRTQQEDSAVYLCASSLAVATYEQYFGPGTRLTVT.

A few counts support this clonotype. CDR3 DNA sequence: TGTGCCAGCAGCGCACCGGGACAGGGGGCAAATGAGCAGTTCTTC. Its translation is CASSAPGQGANEQFF. The chain employs TRBV7-9 and TRBJ2-1; 12 bases fit TRBD1. With 5 bases clipped from V and 7 bases from J, the junction kept 6 bases outside the gene matches. The CDR3 has 15 residues. The germline gives CDR1 SEHNR, CDR2 FQNEAQ (reference sequence).

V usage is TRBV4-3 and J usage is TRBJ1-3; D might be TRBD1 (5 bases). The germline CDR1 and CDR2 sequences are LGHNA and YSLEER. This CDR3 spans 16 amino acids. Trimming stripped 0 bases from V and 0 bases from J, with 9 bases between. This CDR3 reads CASSQDTQGSGNTIYF. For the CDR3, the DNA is TGCGCCAGCAGCCAAGATACCCAGGGCTCTGGAAACACCATATATTTT.

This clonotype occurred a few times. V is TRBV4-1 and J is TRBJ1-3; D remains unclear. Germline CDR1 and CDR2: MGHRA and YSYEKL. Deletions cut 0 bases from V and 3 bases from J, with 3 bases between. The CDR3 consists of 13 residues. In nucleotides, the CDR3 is TGCGCCAGCAGCCAAGAGATTGGAAACACCATATATTTT. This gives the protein CASSQEIGNTIYF.

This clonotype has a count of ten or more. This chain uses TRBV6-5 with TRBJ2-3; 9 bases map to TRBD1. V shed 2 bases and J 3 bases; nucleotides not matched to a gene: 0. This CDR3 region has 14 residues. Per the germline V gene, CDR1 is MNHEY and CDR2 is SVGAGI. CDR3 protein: CASSYGQGTDTQYF. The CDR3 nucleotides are TGTGCCAGCAGTTACGGACAGGGGACAGATACGCAGTATTTT.

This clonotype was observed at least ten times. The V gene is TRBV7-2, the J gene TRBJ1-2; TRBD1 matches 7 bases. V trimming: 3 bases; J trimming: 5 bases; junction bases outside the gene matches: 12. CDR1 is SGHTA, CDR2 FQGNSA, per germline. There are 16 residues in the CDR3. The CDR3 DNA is TGTGCCAGCAGCTTCGGCCCATCCGGGACAGCGTATGGCTACACCTTC. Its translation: CASSFGPSGTAYGYTF.

Written as DNA, the CDR3 is TGCGCCAGCAGTGATTTCAGCGGGACGGATACGCAGTATTTT. Its protein is CASSDFSGTDTQYF. The chain joins TRBV10-1 to TRBJ2-3, with TRBD2 matching 7 bases. The length of the CDR3 is 14 residues. Germline loops: CDR1 WNHNN, CDR2 SYGVQD (reference sequence). The junction had 6 bases not matched to a gene; V was cut back by 3 bases and J by 6 bases.

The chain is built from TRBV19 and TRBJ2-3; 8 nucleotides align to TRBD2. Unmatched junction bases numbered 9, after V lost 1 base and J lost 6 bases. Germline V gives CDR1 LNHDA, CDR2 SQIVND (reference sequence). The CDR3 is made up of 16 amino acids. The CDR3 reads CASSIVTAAGEDTQYF. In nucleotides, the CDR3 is TGTGCCAGTAGTATAGTAACTGCAGCGGGAGAGGATACGCAGTATTTT.

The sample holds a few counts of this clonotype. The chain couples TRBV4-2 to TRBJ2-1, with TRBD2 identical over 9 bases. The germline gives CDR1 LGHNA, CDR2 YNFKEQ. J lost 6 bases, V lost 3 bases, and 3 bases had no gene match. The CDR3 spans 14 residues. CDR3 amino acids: CASSQTSGSNEQFF. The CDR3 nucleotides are TGTGCCAGCAGCCAGACTAGCGGATCCAATGAGCAGTTCTTC.

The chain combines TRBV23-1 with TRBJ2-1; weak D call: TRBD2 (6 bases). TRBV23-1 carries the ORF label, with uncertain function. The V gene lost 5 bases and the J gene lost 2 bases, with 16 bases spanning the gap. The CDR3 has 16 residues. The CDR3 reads CASSALQGGPYNEQFF. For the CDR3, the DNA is TGCGCCAGCAGTGCACTCCAAGGAGGGCCCTACAATGAGCAGTTCTTC.

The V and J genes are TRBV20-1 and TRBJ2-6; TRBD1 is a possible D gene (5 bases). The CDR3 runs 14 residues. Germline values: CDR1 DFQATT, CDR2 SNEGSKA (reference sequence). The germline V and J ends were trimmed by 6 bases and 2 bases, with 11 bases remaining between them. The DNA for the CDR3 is TGCAGTGCCCCCCTGGGGCCTGGGGCCAACGTCCTGACTTTC. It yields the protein CSAPLGPGANVLTF.

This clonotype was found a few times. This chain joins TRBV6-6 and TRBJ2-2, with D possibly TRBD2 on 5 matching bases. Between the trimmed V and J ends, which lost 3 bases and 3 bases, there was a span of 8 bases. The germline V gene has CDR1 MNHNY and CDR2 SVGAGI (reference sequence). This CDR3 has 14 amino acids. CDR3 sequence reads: CASSYRRDTGELFF. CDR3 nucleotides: TGTGCCAGCAGTTATCGGCGGGACACCGGGGAGCTGTTTTTT.

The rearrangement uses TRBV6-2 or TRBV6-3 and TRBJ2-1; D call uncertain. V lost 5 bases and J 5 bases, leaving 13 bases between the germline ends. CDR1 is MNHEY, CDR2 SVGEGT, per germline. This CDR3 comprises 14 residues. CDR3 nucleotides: TGTGCCAGCAGTAGCCTGAGGCCGAACAATGAGCAGTTCTTC. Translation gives CASSSLRPNNEQFF.

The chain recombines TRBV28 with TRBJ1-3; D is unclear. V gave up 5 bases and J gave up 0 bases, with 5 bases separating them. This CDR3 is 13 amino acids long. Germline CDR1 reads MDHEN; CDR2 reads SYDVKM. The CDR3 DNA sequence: TGTGCCAGCAGTGTCAACTCTGGAAACACCATATATTTT. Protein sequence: CASSVNSGNTIYF.

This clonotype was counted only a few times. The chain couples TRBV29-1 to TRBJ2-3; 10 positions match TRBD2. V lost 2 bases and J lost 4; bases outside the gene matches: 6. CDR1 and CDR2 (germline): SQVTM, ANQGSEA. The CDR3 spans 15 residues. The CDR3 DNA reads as TGCAGCGTTGAATTTCTAGCGGGAGTGGCAGATACGCAGTATTTT. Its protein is CSVEFLAGVADTQYF.

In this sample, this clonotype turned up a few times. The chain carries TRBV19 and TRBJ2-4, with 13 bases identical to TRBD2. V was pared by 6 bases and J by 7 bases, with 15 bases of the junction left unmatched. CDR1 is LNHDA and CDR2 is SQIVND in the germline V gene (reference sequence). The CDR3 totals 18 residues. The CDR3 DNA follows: TGTGCCAGTAGACCTTGGCAGACCGGGACTAGCGGGAATAACATTCAGTACTTC. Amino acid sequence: CASRPWQTGTSGNNIQYF.

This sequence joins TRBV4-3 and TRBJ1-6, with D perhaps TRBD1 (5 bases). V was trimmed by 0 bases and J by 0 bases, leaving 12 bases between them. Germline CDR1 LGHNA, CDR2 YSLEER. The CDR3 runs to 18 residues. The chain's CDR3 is CASSQDLGGVSYNSPLHF. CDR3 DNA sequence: TGCGCCAGCAGCCAAGATCTCGGGGGAGTCTCCTATAATTCACCCCTCCACTTT.

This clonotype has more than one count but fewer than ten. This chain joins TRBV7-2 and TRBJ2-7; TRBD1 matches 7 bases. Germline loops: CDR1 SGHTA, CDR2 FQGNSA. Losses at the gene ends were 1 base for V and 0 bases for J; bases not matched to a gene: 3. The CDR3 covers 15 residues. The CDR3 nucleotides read TGTGCCAGCAGCTTAGGGGGACAGCCCTCCTACGAGCAGTACTTC. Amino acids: CASSLGGQPSYEQYF.

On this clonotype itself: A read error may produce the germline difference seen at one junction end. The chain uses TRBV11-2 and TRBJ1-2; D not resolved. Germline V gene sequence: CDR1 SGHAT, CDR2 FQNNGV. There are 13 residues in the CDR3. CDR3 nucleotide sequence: TGTGCCAGCAGCTTACGGGTTCCCTATGGCCACACCTTC. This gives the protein CASSLRVPYGHTF.

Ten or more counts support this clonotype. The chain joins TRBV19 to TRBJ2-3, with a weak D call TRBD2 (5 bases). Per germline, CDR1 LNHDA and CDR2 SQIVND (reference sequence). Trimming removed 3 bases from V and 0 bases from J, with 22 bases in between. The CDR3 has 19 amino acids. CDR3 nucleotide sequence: TGTGCCAGTAGTATTTACCATGGGTCTGGCCGGGGTAGCACAGATACGCAGTATTTT. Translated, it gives CASSIYHGSGRGSTDTQYF. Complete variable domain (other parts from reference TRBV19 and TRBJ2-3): DGGITQSPKYLFRKEGQNVTLSCEQNLNHDAMYWYRQDPGQGLRLIYYSQIVNDFQKGDIAEGYSVSREKKESFPLTVTSAQKNPTAFYLCASSIYHGSGRGSTDTQYFGPGTRLTVL.

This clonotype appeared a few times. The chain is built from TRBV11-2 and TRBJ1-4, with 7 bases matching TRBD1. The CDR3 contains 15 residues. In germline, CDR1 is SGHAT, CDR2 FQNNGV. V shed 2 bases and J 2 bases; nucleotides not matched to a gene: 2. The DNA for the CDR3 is TGTGCCAGCAGCTTAAGGGGGCTTACTAATGAAAAACTGTTTTTT. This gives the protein CASSLRGLTNEKLFF.